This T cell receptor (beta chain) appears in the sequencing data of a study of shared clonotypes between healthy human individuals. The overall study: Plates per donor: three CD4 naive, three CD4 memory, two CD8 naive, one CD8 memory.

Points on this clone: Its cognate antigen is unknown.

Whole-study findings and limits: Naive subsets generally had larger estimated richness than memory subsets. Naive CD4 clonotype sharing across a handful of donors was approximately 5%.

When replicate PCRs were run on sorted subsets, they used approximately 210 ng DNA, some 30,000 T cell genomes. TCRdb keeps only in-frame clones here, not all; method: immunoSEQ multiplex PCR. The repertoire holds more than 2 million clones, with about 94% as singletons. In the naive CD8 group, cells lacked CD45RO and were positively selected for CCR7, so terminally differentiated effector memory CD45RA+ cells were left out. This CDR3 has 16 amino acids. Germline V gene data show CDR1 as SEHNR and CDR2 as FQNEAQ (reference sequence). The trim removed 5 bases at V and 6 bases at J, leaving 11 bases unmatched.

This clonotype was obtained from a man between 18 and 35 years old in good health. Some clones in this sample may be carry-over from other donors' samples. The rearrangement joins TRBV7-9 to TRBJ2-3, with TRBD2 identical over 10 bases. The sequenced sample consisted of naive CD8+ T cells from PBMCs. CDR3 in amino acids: CASSPRTSGSRDTQYF. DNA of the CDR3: TGTGCCAGCAGCCCGAGGACTAGCGGAAGTAGGGATACGCAGTATTTT.